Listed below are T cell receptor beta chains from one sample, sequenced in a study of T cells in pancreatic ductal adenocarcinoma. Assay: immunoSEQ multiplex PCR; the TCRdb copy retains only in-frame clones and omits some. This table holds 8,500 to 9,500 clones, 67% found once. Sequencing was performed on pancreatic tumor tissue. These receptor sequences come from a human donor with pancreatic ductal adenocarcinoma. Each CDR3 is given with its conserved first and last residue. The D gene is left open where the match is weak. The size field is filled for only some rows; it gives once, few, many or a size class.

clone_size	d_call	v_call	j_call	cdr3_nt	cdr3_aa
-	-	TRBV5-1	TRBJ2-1	TGCGCCAGCAGCCCATCGGGACTGCCCCCCTACAATGAGCAGTTCTTC	CASSPSGLPPYNEQFF
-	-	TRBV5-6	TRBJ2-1	TGTGCCAGCAGCTTGAGGGGGTACAATGAGCAGTTCTTC	CASSLRGYNEQFF
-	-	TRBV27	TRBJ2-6	TGTGCCAGCAGTTTCCGCAGGGTCACTGGGGCCAACGTCCTGACTTTC	CASSFRRVTGANVLTF
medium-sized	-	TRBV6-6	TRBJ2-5	TGTGCCAGCAGTTACGTCATAGCCGCTCAAGAGACCCAGTACTTC	CASSYVIAAQETQYF
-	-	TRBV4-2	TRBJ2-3	TGTGCCAGCAGCTTGGCCCCAGACACAGATACGCAGTATTTT	CASSLAPDTDTQYF
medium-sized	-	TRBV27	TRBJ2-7	TGTGCCAGCAGTTTATCTGCGGGGATCTATGGCGAGCAGTACTTC	CASSLSAGIYGEQYF
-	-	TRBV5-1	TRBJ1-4	TGCGCCAGCAGCTTAGGTAGGGACTATGAAAAACTGTTTTTT	CASSLGRDYEKLFF
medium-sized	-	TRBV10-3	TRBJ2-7	TGTGCCATCAACTCAGTCGACGGGGAAAGCGAGCAGTACTTC	CAINSVDGESEQYF
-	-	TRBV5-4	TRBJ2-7	TGTGCCAGCAGCTTGGCCAAAACGACCGAGCAGTACTTC	CASSLAKTTEQYF
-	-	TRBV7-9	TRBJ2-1	TGTGCCAGCAGCTTGGGTAGTTACAATGAGCAGTTCTTC	CASSLGSYNEQFF
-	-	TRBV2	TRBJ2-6	TGTGCCAGCAGGGTGGGGGTGTCTGGGGCCAACGTCCTGACTTTC	CASRVGVSGANVLTF
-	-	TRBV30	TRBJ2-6	TGTGCCTGGAATTTGGGGACTGCTGGGGCCAACGTCCTGACTTTC	CAWNLGTAGANVLTF
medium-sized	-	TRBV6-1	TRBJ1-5	TGTGCCAGCAGTGAGAAAAGGGCAGAGTTCCTTAGCAATCAGCCCCAGCATTTT	CASSEKRAEFLSNQPQHF
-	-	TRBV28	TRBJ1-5	TGTGCCAGCAGTCCCACGGCAGGCCTCCATCAGCCCCAGCATTTT	CASSPTAGLHQPQHF
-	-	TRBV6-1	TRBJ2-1	TGTGCCAGCAGTCGACTAGGGAATGAGCAGTTCTTC	CASSRLGNEQFF
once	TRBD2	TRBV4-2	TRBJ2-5	TGTGCCAGCAGCTTGACCTATGGATGGAGGGAGGGGCTGGAGACCCAGTACTTC	CASSLTYGWREGLETQYF
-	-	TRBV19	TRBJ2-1	TGTGCCAGTACCGCCGAACTGGGGCTAGTCCCCTACAATGAGCAGTTCTTC	CASTAELGLVPYNEQFF
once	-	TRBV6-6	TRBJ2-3	TGTGCCAGCAGTCAAGAGTCGGATACGCAGTATTTT	CASSQESDTQYF
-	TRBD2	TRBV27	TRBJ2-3	TGTGCCAGCAGTCGAGCGGGAGGGTTGGATACGCAGTATTTT	CASSRAGGLDTQYF
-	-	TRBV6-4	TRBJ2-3	TGTGCCAGCAGTGCCCGAGCGGGTACCACAGATACGCAGTATTTT	CASSARAGTTDTQYF
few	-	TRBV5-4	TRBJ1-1	TGTGCCAGCAGCTTTGGGACGGACCCCGAAGCTTTCTTT	CASSFGTDPEAFF
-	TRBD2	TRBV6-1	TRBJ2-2	TGTGCCAGCAGTGAACTAGCGGGAGGGAACACCGGGGAGCTGTTTTTT	CASSELAGGNTGELFF
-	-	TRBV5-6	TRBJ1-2	TGTGCCAGCAGCTTGGGAGAGGACTATGGCTACACCTTC	CASSLGEDYGYTF
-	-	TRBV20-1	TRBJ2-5	TGCAGTGCAAGACTAGGGGAGACCCAGTACTTC	CSARLGETQYF
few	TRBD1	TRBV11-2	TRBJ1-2	TGTGCCAGCAGCACCCGGGACAGGGTGGGCGGCTACACCTTC	CASSTRDRVGGYTF
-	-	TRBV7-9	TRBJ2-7	TGTGCCAGCAGCTTGGGCCATTGGCCCTACGAGCAGTACTTC	CASSLGHWPYEQYF
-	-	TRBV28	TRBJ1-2	TGTGCCAGCAGAGAGGGGGGAGGAGGCTACACCTTC	CASREGGGGYTF
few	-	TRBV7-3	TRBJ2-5	TGTGCCAGCAGCGAACAGGGCTCAGGAGGGGAGACCCAGTACTTC	CASSEQGSGGETQYF